This T cell receptor beta chain originates from a study of vaccination effects on CD4 cells after COVID-19 (dated by TCRdb to between 2021 and 2024). Turning to the overall study: Two doses of either the BNT162b2 or the mRNA-1273 mRNA SARS-CoV-2 vaccine were administered to participants. SARS-CoV-2 spike-specific CD4+ TCR repertoires were compared before and after mRNA vaccination in COVID-19 convalescent patients and in infection-naive vaccine recipients. The full study included roughly 10 COVID-19 convalescent patients and a few SARS-CoV-2-naive healthy vaccine recipients. Cultures from other donors in the study were sequenced with the Oncomine TCR Beta short-read assay on an Illumina iSeq 100.

Overall study outcomes, separate from this receptor: Both infection-induced and vaccine-induced clones contracted markedly at late post-vaccination timepoints, which is consistent with waning T cell responses. The study was limited by a small number of convalescent patients, and early post-infection timepoints were lacking. Among healthy vaccine recipients, nearly all vaccine-induced clones were SARS-CoV-2 mono-reactive, and only 1 of 255 was cross-reactive with common cold coronaviruses.

As for this clone: What antigen it recognizes has not been identified. One base away there is no much larger clone; base qualities are not given.

Receptor libraries were prepared by the immunoSEQ multiplex PCR assay. DNA from the cultured and isolated CD4+ T cells underwent TCR beta CDR3 sequencing. The paper's processing steps were these. Non-productive TCR sequences were removed and reads were trimmed to the CDR3 region, keeping CDR3s of at least 7 amino acids. The MANAFEST web app was used to identify antigen-specific clonotypes by comparing expansion in peptide wells with expansion in reference cultures. For clones to be considered positive, expansion at FDR<0.05 versus reference and all other wells, an odds ratio above 5, and a frequency above 0.1% in two replicate wells were required. Cross-reactive clonotypes were defined as significantly expanded in SARS-CoV-2 spike wells and in at least one common cold coronavirus spike condition. CDR3 similarity was assessed by Levenshtein distance with the stringdist R package, and unrooted trees were built with ape in R 3.6.1. What TCRdb holds here is the immuneACCESS table cut down to in-frame rearrangements. Part of the clones is not present; checked against another copy, under half of the missing clones reflect an unresolved V gene, and the others are unexplained. D and trimming were read from the DNA, whereas the V and J calls and clone size are those reported in that table. In all, the sample holds 20,000 to 25,000 clones, and about 69% of those were seen once. Jointly, the top ten make up approximately 24% of the sample.

In the ViraFEST assay, PBMC were stimulated with viral peptide pools, and TCR sequencing was then used to find antigen-specific CD4+ T cell clonotypes based on their expansion. After around eleven days of culture, CD4+ T cells were isolated with the EasySep CD4+ T cell isolation kit. None of the healthy vaccine recipients had a prior SARS-CoV-2 infection, which was confirmed by nucleocapsid antibody tests that came back negative both before and after vaccination. Some 2.2 million PBMC per well were cultured in IMDM with around 5.3% human AB serum, roughly 11 IU/ml IL-2 and gentamicin, plus 10 ug/ml peptides. On days 3 and 7, half of the culture medium was replaced with fresh IL-2-containing medium. Unless otherwise noted, each peptide stimulation condition was cultured in triplicate wells. Using Ficoll-Paque Plus gradient centrifugation, PBMC were separated from whole blood and then either used fresh or cryopreserved at -140C. The spike proteins of SARS-CoV-2 and of the common cold coronaviruses HCoV-NL63, HCoV-OC43 and HCoV-229E were spanned by overlapping peptide pools. The QIAamp micro DNA kit was used to extract genomic DNA from the cultured CD4+ T cells.

The material sequenced was CD4+ T cells from PBMCs cultured with HCoV-NL63 spike peptides, taken before COVID-19 vaccination. The cell subset or site label here, explained by the study, means: HCoV-NL63 spike overlapping peptide pool stimulation. This clonotype originated in a human donor who received a COVID-19 vaccine.

The bases read TGTGCCAGCAGCTGGGGGGTGGCCTACGAGCAGTACTTC. It translates as CASSWGVAYEQYF. This chain joins TRBV5-6 to TRBJ2-7; TRBD2 is perhaps the D gene, given 6 matching bases. V and J are truncated by 3 bases and 2 bases respectively, leaving an intervening sequence of 9 bases. Looking up the germline V gene yields CDR1 SGHDT and CDR2 YYEEEE. The CDR3 spans 13 residues, from the cysteine through the phenylalanine. Of the read, only the CDR3 DNA is kept; its 39 bases are in frame from base 1.